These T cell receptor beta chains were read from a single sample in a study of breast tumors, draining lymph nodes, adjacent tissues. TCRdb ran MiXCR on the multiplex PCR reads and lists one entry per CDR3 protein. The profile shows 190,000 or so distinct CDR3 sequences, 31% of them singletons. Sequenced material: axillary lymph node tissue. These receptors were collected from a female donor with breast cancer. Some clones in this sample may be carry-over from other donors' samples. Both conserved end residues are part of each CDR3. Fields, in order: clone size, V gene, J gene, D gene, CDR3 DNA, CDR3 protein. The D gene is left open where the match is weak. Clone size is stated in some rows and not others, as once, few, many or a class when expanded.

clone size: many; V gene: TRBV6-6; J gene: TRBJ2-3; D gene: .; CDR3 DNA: TGTGCCAGCAGTTACTCGACCGTCGGAAATACGCAGTATTTT; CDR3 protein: CASSYSTVGNTQYF
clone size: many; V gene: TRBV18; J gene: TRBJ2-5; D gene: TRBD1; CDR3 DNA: TGTGCCAGCTCACCACTGACAGGGCCGAGACAAGAGACCCAGTACTTC; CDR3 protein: CASSPLTGPRQETQYF
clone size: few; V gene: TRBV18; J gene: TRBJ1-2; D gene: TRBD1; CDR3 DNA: TGTGCCAGCTCACCACCCGTCGACAGGGGAGGGGGCTACACCTTC; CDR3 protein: CASSPPVDRGGGYTF
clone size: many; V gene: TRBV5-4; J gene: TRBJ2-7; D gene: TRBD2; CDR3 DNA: TGTGCCAGCAGCTTGGGGACTAGCGGGAGAACGGGCGAGCAGTACTTC; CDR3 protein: CASSLGTSGRTGEQYF
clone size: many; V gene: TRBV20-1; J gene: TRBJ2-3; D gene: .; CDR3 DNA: TGCAGTGCTCACGGGACCCGAGGACCAGATACGCAGTATTTT; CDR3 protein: CSAHGTRGPDTQYF
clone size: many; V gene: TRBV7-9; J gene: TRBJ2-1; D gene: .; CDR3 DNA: TGTGCCAGCAGCCGGGCCGATGAGCAGTTCTTC; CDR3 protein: CASSRADEQFF
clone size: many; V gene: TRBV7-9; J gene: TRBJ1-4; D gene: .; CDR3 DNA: TGTGCCAGCAGCTCATCTGGGGAGGAAAAACTGTTTTTT; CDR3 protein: CASSSSGEEKLFF
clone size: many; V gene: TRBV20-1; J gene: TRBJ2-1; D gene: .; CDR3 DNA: TGCAGTGCTAGAGCTTACGAGACTTCAATCAATGAGCAGTTCTTC; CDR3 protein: CSARAYETSINEQFF
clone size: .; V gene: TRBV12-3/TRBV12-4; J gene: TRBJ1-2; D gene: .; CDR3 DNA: TGTGCCAGCAATTTCCCCCCCTATGGCCACACCTTC; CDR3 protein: CASNFPPYGHTF
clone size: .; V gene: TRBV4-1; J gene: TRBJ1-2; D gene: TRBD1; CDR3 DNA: TGCGCCAGCAGCCTGACTAGCGGGGACAGGGGTTATGGCTACACCTTC; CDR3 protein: CASSLTSGDRGYGYTF
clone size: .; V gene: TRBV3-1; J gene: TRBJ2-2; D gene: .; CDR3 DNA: TGTGCCAGCAGCCAACCCTACCCCAAACCACCCGGGGAGCTGTTTTTT; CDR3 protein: CASSQPYPKPPGELFF
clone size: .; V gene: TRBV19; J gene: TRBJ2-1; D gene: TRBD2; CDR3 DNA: TGTGCCAGTAGGGTAGGGCTAGCGGGAGAGAATGAGCAGTTCTTC; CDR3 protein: CASRVGLAGENEQFF
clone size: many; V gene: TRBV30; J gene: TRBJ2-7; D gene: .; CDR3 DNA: TGTGCCTGGAGTGTACACGGAACCTACGAGCAGTACTTC; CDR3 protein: CAWSVHGTYEQYF
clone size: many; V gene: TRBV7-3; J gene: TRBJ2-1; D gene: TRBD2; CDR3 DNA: TGTGCCAGCAGCTTATCAATAGCGGGGGGACTCAATGAGCAGTTCTTC; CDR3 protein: CASSLSIAGGLNEQFF
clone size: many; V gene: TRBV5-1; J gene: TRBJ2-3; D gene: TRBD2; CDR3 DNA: TGCGCCAGCAGCTCGCTAGCGGGTGGCACAGATACGCAGTATTTT; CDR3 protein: CASSSLAGGTDTQYF
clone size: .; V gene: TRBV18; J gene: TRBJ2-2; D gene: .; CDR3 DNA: TGTGCCAGCTCACCACCCACAGGGACGAACACCGGGGAGCTGTTTTTT; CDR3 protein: CASSPPTGTNTGELFF
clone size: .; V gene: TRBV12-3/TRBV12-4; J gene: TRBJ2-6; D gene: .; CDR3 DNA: TGTGCCAGCGCGGGCTGGGGGGCCAACGTCCTGACTTTC; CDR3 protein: CASAGWGANVLTF
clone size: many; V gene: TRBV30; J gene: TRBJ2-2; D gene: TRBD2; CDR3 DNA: TGTGCCTGGTCTTGGCGGGGGACTGTCACCGGGGAGCTGTTTTTT; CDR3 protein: CAWSWRGTVTGELFF
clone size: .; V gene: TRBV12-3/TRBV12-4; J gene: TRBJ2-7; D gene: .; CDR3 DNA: TGTGCCAGCAGTTTCGGGACAATATACTACGAGCAGTACTTC; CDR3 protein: CASSFGTIYYEQYF
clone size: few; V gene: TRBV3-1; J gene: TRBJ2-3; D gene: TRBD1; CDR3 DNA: TGTGCCAGCAGCCAAGCGCACAGGGGGCGGGCAGATACGCAGTATTTT; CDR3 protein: CASSQAHRGRADTQYF
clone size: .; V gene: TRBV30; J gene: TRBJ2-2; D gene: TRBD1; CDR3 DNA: TGTGCCTGGAGCCGGACAGGGGAAGGCACCGGGGAGCTGTTTTTT; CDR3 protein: CAWSRTGEGTGELFF
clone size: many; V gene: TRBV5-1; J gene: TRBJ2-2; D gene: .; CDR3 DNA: TGCGCCAGCAGCCCCGATTTAGTGGGCGGGGAGCTGTTTTTT; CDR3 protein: CASSPDLVGGELFF